This T cell receptor beta chain originates from a study of blood T cell repertoires in COVID-19. Overall study context: Nucleic acid was either cDNA or gDNA, and it came from T cells, B-cell-depleted T cells, or PBMCs.

This CDR3 contains 14 residues. V lost 8 bases and J lost 1; bases outside the gene matches: 5. Germline assignment: CDR1 MNHEY and CDR2 SMNVEV (reference sequence). In the source study's methods: Using reference gene primer amplification, nucleated cell counts were estimated. The data were produced by immunoSEQ multiplex PCR, yet TCRdb's version contains in-frame clones alone and is incomplete. V, J and clone size are those of that table, while D and trimming were read from the DNA. Here the sample spans 300,000 or so clones, roughly 90% being singletons. Clinical history as reported by participants underpinned cohort assignment. Recovered status in Cohort 3 required two negative PCRs, clearance, or symptom resolution.

The sequence was collected from a woman aged 25 to 39 who had recovered from COVID-19. Sequences were obtained from PBMCs or T cells enriched from blood (not recorded which). V is TRBV27 and J is TRBJ2-4, with 7 bases that match TRBD2. The CDR3: CASRPGGAKNIQYF. The CDR3 DNA reads as TGTGCCAGCCGCCCCGGGGGGGCCAAAAACATTCAGTACTTC.